This T cell receptor (beta chain) was captured by sequencing in a study of blood T cell repertoires in COVID-19. Study-wide context: Acute-phase and convalescent COVID-19 samples originated in the United States, Italy and Spain. Sources were T cells, B-cell-depleted T cells, or PBMCs; the material itself was cDNA or gDNA.

Profiling relied on immunoSEQ multiplex PCR, and the TCRdb table lists in-frame clones only, not all of them. The top ten clones hold more than 3% of a sample with some 530,000 clones, approximately 85% of them seen once. This CDR3 region has 16 residues. V dropped 0 bases and J dropped 4; count of bases not matched to a gene: 5. Germline CDR1 is SGHRS and CDR2 is YFSETQ. Sequencing input: peripheral blood. The origin of this receptor is a human donor in a cohort sampled during active COVID-19. The rearrangement joins TRBV5-1 to TRBJ1-1, with 11 positions matching TRBD1. The CDR3 loop reads CASSLEPGQGGTEAFF. As DNA, the CDR3 is TGCGCCAGCAGCTTGGAACCGGGACAGGGGGGCACTGAAGCTTTCTTT.